This TCR beta chain was obtained from a study of Graves' ophthalmopathy and Graves' hyperthyroidism (dated 2018 in TCRdb). In terms of the full investigation: Peripheral blood was collected before any treatment was given, at the time of initial diagnosis. In 6 or 7 hyperthyroidism patients, T-cell repertoires of thyroid tissue and blood were compared. To tell Graves' ophthalmopathy apart from Graves' hyperthyroidism, and to predict which patients would progress to ophthalmopathy, the study relied on TCR beta repertoire signatures. Once sampling was done, hyperthyroidism patients were given methimazole at a starting dose of 30 mg daily, while ophthalmopathy patients were given high-dose intravenous methylprednisolone. An independent validation cohort comprised some 18 hyperthyroidism patients and 15 to 17 patients who later progressed from hyperthyroidism to ophthalmopathy. To explore V-J signatures distinguishing ophthalmopathy from hyperthyroidism, a discovery set of roughly 98 patients (43 ophthalmopathy, some 57 stable hyperthyroidism) was enrolled. In total, 120 to 150 blood samples were TCR-sequenced: 40 to 45 ophthalmopathy, approximately 75 hyperthyroidism and some 17 hyperthyroidism-to-ophthalmopathy patients. What the work shows at the level of the full study, not this receptor alone: In cross-validation, the 13-signature model distinguished ophthalmopathy from stable hyperthyroidism with approximately 90% sensitivity and 81% to 82% specificity, while in the test set the corresponding values were 80% and 75%. In validation, the model predicted ophthalmopathy progression with more than 70% sensitivity and 72.22% specificity; roughly 12 predicted patients were CT-confirmed with GO in a median of approximately 6.5 months. Most of the expanded thyroid clonotypes with a frequency above 0.001 were also detected in blood, and it was suggested that the thyroid immune response may be reflected by blood repertoires. No statistical method was used to predetermine the sample size, and group allocation was not hidden from the investigators.

Patients with ophthalmopathy had moderately to severely active disease, with a Clinical Activity Score of 3 or more, a NOSPECS grade of 4 or more, and a disease duration of less than 3 months. Anyone with other autoimmune diseases, uncontrolled infections, pregnancy or lactation was excluded from the study. Diagnosis relied on clinical symptoms, serum thyroxine, TRAb, thyroid ultrasound and orbital computed tomography. PBMCs were isolated from approximately 10 ml of fresh peripheral blood by Ficoll-Paque density gradient centrifugation. Total RNA was extracted with Trizol reagent and quality-checked on an Agilent 2100 Bioanalyzer. TCR beta CDR3 regions were amplified from RNA transcripts for repertoire sequencing. The first round was an RT-PCR using HTBI primers with the Qiagen OneStep RT-PCR kit, and this first round was followed by a second-round multiplex PCR, then size selection and purification. Libraries were sequenced on an Illumina HiSeq2000 using paired-end 100 bp reads. Concerning the study's data processing: SOAPnuke was used for read processing, and reads with adapters, uncalled bases, a mean Phred below 15, or no exact constant-primer or identifier match were discarded. High-quality paired reads were merged with COPE v1.2.5. Clonotypes were defined as unique nucleotide sequences and were aligned to IMGT TRB V, D and J references using MiTCR v1.1. The analysis was limited to V-J combinations with a frequency above 0.0001, which together covered over 99% of the repertoires. For each V-J combination, a TCR clonal expansion and chaos score was defined as F50 clonal expansion divided by the chaos observed in the TCRdist matrix. Welch's t-statistics and random forest were used to reduce the features to about a dozen V-J combinations, which were then used as input to a naive Bayes classifier. Thyroid-blood repertoire similarity was quantified with the Morisita-Horn index. In TCRdb, the public reads were trimmed at Q25 with fastp and aligned with MiXCR, with productive beta chains retained. Each CDR3 protein gets just one entry, which takes the most common genes and DNA from the rows behind it. TCRdb's processing, not the authors' own work, is the source of the V and J calls. The sample table shows 200,000 to 300,000 distinct CDR3 sequences, and roughly 50% are seen once. The top ten clonotypes cover more than 45% of the sample.

This clonotype appeared a single time. Its specific antigen is unknown. There are no base qualities to consult, and no much larger clone falls within one base. One read alone is a weak basis. Reading from cysteine to phenylalanine, the CDR3 counts 17 amino acids. The sequence is cut down to CDR3 DNA, 51 bases in frame from base 1. Trimming leaves V shorter by 0 bases and J shorter by 5 bases, with the junction holding 8 bases beyond the gene matches. CDR1 SGHKS and CDR2 YYEKEE were looked up in the germline V gene (reference sequence). This sequence was found in an adult man with Graves' ophthalmopathy. Material for sequencing was peripheral blood. The chain is assembled from TRBV5-5 and TRBJ2-2, with TRBD1 identical over 9 junction bases. In nucleotide form, the sequence is TGTGCCAGCAGCTTGGCCACAGGGGGCGCACGTACCGGGGAGCTGTTTTTT. This yields the protein CASSLATGGARTGELFF.